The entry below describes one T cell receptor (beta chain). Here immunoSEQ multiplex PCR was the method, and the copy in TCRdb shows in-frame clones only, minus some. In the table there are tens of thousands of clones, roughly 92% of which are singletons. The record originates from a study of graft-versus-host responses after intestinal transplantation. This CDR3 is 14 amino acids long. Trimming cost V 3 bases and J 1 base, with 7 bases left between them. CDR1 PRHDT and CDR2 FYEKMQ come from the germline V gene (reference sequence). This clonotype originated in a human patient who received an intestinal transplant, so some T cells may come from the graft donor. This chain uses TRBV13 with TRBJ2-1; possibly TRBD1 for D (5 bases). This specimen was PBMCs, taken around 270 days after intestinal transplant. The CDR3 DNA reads TGTGCCAGCAGCTTTCAGGGTTCCTACAATGAGCAGTTCTTC. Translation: CASSFQGSYNEQFF.